This passage covers 30 T cell receptor beta chains from one sample sequenced in a study of CD8+ T cells in alopecia areata. Specified treatment: oral pan-JAK inhibitor, 5-10 mg twice daily. Reverse transcribed after extraction, RNA yielded cDNA as the sequencing template. Libraries were prepared by immunoSEQ multiplex PCR; TCRdb keeps only in-frame clonotypes and omits some of them. This sample carries approximately 210,000 clones, around 66% of them seen once, and the ten largest clones take roughly 1.2%. Sequences were derived from CD4+ T cells sorted from blood, sampled between weeks 43 and 45, from a patient treated with tofacitinib. These receptors came from a human donor with alopecia areata.

This clone was seen a handful of times. This chain uses TRBV4-3 with TRBJ1-2; D might be TRBD1 (6 bases). The V and J ends lost 1 base and 4 bases respectively, with 16 bases between them. Per the germline V gene, CDR1 is LGHNA and CDR2 is YSLEER. CDR3 length: 16 residues. CDR3 amino acids: CASSQASDRRIYGYTF. CDR3 DNA sequence: TGCGCCAGCAGCCAAGCCTCAGACAGGCGAATCTATGGCTACACCTTC.

In its sample, this clone was seen a few times. The chain couples TRBV29-1 to TRBJ2-1; D is possibly TRBD1 (5 bases). Trimming took off 6 bases at V and 12 bases at J, with 12 bases between the two ends. CDR1 is SQVTM and CDR2 is ANQGSEA in the germline V gene. The CDR3 has 10 residues. CDR3 in DNA: TGCAGCGTGGAACAGGCGACGCAGTTCTTC. This translates into CSVEQATQFF.

About this clone: This may come from a read error, since a much larger clone is one base off. The genes are TRBV29-1 and TRBJ2-1, with 9 bases aligning to TRBD1. This CDR3 is built from 13 residues. Looked up from germline, CDR1 is SQVTM and CDR2 is ANQGSEA. V lost 4 bases to trimming and J lost 10 bases; unmatched junction nucleotides: 8. The DNA for the CDR3 is TGCAGCGTTGTGCCGGGACAGGGAGGCGAGCAGTTCTTC. It specifies CSVVPGQGGEQFF.

The V gene is TRBV30, the J gene TRBJ1-2; no reliable D call. The CDR3 consists of 11 residues. Germline V gene sequence: CDR1 GTSNPN, CDR2 SVGIG (reference sequence). The V and J ends lost 8 bases and 8 bases respectively, with 15 bases between them. CDR3 in amino acids: CAKTGVGGYTF. The CDR3 DNA is TGTGCCAAGACGGGCGTTGGGGGCTACACCTTC.

The chain uses TRBV6-5 and TRBJ2-7, with a weak D call TRBD1 (6 bases). V was shortened by 4 bases and J by 1 base, with 14 bases between the two germline ends. Germline-derived CDR1 and CDR2 are MNHEY and SVGAGI. This CDR3 has 15 residues. The CDR3 nucleotides are TGTGCCAGCAGTTCAGGGGTACTCGGGTCCTACGAGCAGTACTTC. Encoded protein: CASSSGVLGSYEQYF.

The rearrangement joins TRBV27 to TRBJ2-1, with D hard to call. The V end lost 2 bases, the J end lost 7 bases, and 21 bases lay between the germline ends. The CDR3 extends over 17 amino acids. Germline CDR1 and CDR2: MNHEY and SMNVEV (reference sequence). For the CDR3, the DNA is TGTGCCAGCAGTTTAGGGTTTGGGTACGGGTTGAGGAATGAGCAGTTCTTC. It yields the protein CASSLGFGYGLRNEQFF.

The rearrangement links TRBV19 to TRBJ1-6, with 7 bases matching TRBD1. Germline CDR1 and CDR2: LNHDA and SQIVND (reference sequence). J was trimmed by 7 bases and V by 3 bases; bases with no gene match: 6. The CDR3 covers 15 residues. This CDR3 reads CASSMQGERNSPLHF. The CDR3 region has the DNA TGTGCCAGTAGTATGCAGGGGGAGCGAAATTCACCCCTCCACTTT.

V gene TRBV30 combines with J gene TRBJ1-2; no definite D call. Germline lookup yields CDR1 GTSNPN and CDR2 SVGIG (reference sequence). V was pared by 0 bases and J by 1 base, with 6 bases between. The CDR3 contains 13 residues. The CDR3 nucleotides are TGTGCCTGGAGTGTTGTGATTAACTATGGCTACACCTTC. Translating it yields CAWSVVINYGYTF. The full variable domain, rest sourced from reference TRBV30 and TRBJ1-2, is SQTIHQWPATLVQPVGSPLSLECTVEGTSNPNLYWYRQAAGRGLQLLFYSVGIGQISSEVPQNLSASRPQDRQFILSSKKLLLSDSGFYLCAWSVVINYGYTFGSGTRLTVV.

This clone was detected only a few times. The V gene is TRBV29-1, the J gene TRBJ2-1, with D tentatively TRBD1 (5 bases). The V gene's germline CDR1 is SQVTM and CDR2 ANQGSEA. Trimming pared 4 bases from V and 0 bases from J, leaving 13 bases between. The CDR3 runs 15 residues. The CDR3 DNA follows: TGCAGCGTTGTAAAGGGGCCAAGCTCCTACAATGAGCAGTTCTTC. This translates into CSVVKGPSSYNEQFF.

This chain joins TRBV6-5 and TRBJ1-2, with no clear D. The V gene's germline CDR1 is MNHEY and CDR2 SVGAGI. There are 13 residues in the CDR3. V shed 7 bases and J shed 6 bases, with 15 bases lying between them. Here the CDR3 DNA reads TGTGCCAGCACCTCCCCCACGAAGCATGGCTACACCTTC. Translation gives CASTSPTKHGYTF.

This clone was picked up a small number of times. The chain carries TRBV29-1 and TRBJ2-5, with no clear D. V dropped 1 base and J dropped 4 bases, with 10 bases sitting between them. Germline V gene lookup returns CDR1 SQVTM and CDR2 ANQGSEA. This CDR3 comprises 13 residues. CDR3 region: CSVEVVVGETQYF. The CDR3, as DNA: TGCAGCGTTGAAGTAGTAGTAGGAGAGACCCAGTACTTC. The full variable domain, rest sourced from reference TRBV29-1 and TRBJ2-5, is SAVISQKPSRDICQRGTSLTIQCQVDSQVTMMFWYRQQPGQSLTLIATANQGSEATYESGFVIDKFPISRPNLTFSTLTVSNMSPEDSSIYLCSVEVVVGETQYFGPGTRLLVL.

The V call is TRBV7-9, the J call TRBJ1-1; 10 nucleotides match TRBD1. Germline trimming cut 5 bases from V and 3 bases from J; bases unmatched to any gene: 3. The CDR3 length is 14 residues. The germline V gene has CDR1 SEHNR and CDR2 FQNEAQ (reference sequence). CDR3 loop: CASSVGQGDTEAFF. In DNA, the CDR3 is TGTGCCAGCAGCGTTGGACAGGGGGACACTGAAGCTTTCTTT.

This sequence joins TRBV9 and TRBJ2-1; tentatively, D is TRBD2 (6 bases). V lost 4 bases to trimming and J lost 6 bases, with 14 bases between them. The length of the CDR3 is 14 residues. Germline V lookup: CDR1 SGDLS, CDR2 YYNGEE. CDR3 amino acids: CASSSTSKGNEQFF. CDR3 coding DNA: TGTGCCAGCAGCTCGACTAGTAAGGGCAATGAGCAGTTCTTC.

The J gene is TRBJ1-2, the V gene TRBV7-2; possibly TRBD1 for D (5 bases). Trimming cost V 3 bases and J 6 bases, with 14 bases left between them. CDR1 SGHTA and CDR2 FQGNSA come from the germline V gene. The CDR3 runs 14 residues. DNA for the CDR3: TGTGCCAGCAGCTTGGCTGGGGGTGCGGATGGCTACACCTTC. Residues: CASSLAGGADGYTF.

The rearrangement uses TRBV7-3 and TRBJ1-1; D might be TRBD1 (5 bases). The CDR3 runs 12 residues. With 3 bases removed from V and 8 bases from J, the gap between germline ends came to 10 bases. Germline V gene lookup returns CDR1 SGHTA and CDR2 FQGTGA. The CDR3 protein is CASSLGTGEAFF. Here the CDR3 DNA reads TGTGCCAGCAGCTTGGGAACAGGAGAAGCTTTCTTT.

DNA for the CDR3: TGTGCCTGGAGCCCAGGGGATGTCGAGGGCTACACCTTC. It codes for CAWSPGDVEGYTF. The rearrangement links TRBV30 to TRBJ1-2, with D perhaps matching TRBD1 (6 bases). In germline, CDR1 is GTSNPN, CDR2 SVGIG (reference sequence). The V gene lost 3 bases and the J gene lost 8 bases, with 16 bases spanning the gap. This CDR3 has 13 amino acids. The complete variable domain, with remaining parts taken from reference TRBV30 and TRBJ1-2, reads SQTIHQWPATLVQPVGSPLSLECTVEGTSNPNLYWYRQAAGRGLQLLFYSVGIGQISSEVPQNLSASRPQDRQFILSSKKLLLSDSGFYLCAWSPGDVEGYTFGSGTRLTVV.

This chain links TRBV25-1 with TRBJ1-2, with TRBD1 as a possible D gene (5 bases). Germline V gene sequence: CDR1 MGHDK, CDR2 SYGVNS. V was cut by 4 bases and J by 7 bases, with 13 bases left in between. The CDR3 runs 13 residues. The CDR3 loop reads CASSVGRDGGYTF. The CDR3 DNA is TGTGCCAGCAGTGTGGGCAGGGATGGTGGCTACACCTTC.

The chain joins TRBV29-1 to TRBJ2-1; 8 nucleotides align to TRBD1. The V segment lost 7 bases and the J segment 4 bases; nucleotides outside the gene matches: 9. CDR1 is SQVTM and CDR2 is ANQGSEA in the germline V gene. This CDR3 is built from 14 residues. The CDR3 DNA follows: TGCAGCGCCGAAGGGACAGGATGGTACAATGAGCAGTTCTTC. Translated: CSAEGTGWYNEQFF.

The chain uses TRBV6-1 and TRBJ2-2, with D maybe TRBD2 (6 bases). The CDR3 runs to 15 residues. V lost 6 bases and J 4 bases, leaving 15 bases between the germline ends. Germline CDR1 is MNHNS and CDR2 is SASEGT. CDR3 nucleotides: TGTGCCAGCAGCCCTCTGACTAGTACCACCGGGGAGCTGTTTTTT. Translated, it gives CASSPLTSTTGELFF.

This clone was counted ten times or more. The chain carries TRBV20-1 and TRBJ1-1; 8 bases align to TRBD1. J gave up 8 bases and V 6 bases, and 2 bases lay outside the gene matches. The CDR3 length is 10 residues. Per germline, CDR1 DFQATT and CDR2 SNEGSKA (reference sequence). CDR3 sequence: CSAGDREAFF. The CDR3 bases are TGCAGTGCCGGGGACAGGGAAGCTTTCTTT.

The chain has TRBV7-2 and TRBJ2-6; 7 positions match TRBD1. CDR1 and CDR2 (germline): SGHTA, FQGNSA. With V trimmed by 5 bases and J by 4 bases, 5 bases remained unmatched. The CDR3 contains 15 residues. CDR3 in amino acids: CASSANRGGANVLTF. Here the CDR3 DNA reads TGTGCCAGCAGCGCAAACAGGGGCGGGGCCAACGTCCTGACTTTC.

V usage is TRBV27 and J usage is TRBJ2-1, with 7 bases fitting TRBD1. J was trimmed by 13 bases and V by 6 bases; bases with no gene match: 12. The V gene's germline CDR1 is MNHEY and CDR2 SMNVEV (reference sequence). The CDR3 extends over 13 amino acids. The CDR3 spells CASRDISRGRQFF. In nucleotides, the CDR3 is TGTGCCAGCAGAGATATTTCTAGGGGGCGCCAGTTCTTC.

CDR3 bases: TGCAGCTCGACGGACAGGGTGGGTTCGAATGAGCAGTTCTTC. Protein: CSSTDRVGSNEQFF. V is TRBV29-1 and J is TRBJ2-1; TRBD1 matches at 8 bases. Germline CDR1 reads SQVTM; CDR2 reads ANQGSEA. V lost 8 bases, J lost 7 bases, and 13 bases stayed unmatched. This CDR3 is 14 amino acids long.

The chain combines TRBV7-3 with TRBJ2-3; D gene ambiguous. The V end lost 5 bases, the J end lost 4 bases, and 10 bases lay between the germline ends. The CDR3 runs 13 residues. Per germline, CDR1 SGHTA and CDR2 FQGTGA. The chain's CDR3 is CASSLYLADTQYF. CDR3 coding DNA: TGTGCCAGCAGCCTCTATCTGGCAGATACGCAGTATTTT. Full variable domain (outside the CDR3, taken from reference TRBV7-3 and TRBJ2-3): GAGVSQTPSNKVTEKGKYVELRCDPISGHTALYWYRQSLGQGPEFLIYFQGTGAADDSGLPNDRFFAVRPEGSVSTLKIQRTERGDSAVYLCASSLYLADTQYFGPGTRLTVL.

This clone has only a few counts. The chain uses TRBV11-2 and TRBJ2-3; D perhaps matches TRBD2 (5 bases). CDR3 size: 13 residues. Trimming removed 0 bases at V and 4 bases at J, with 5 bases between. The germline CDR1 and CDR2 sequences are SGHAT and FQNNGV. The CDR3 DNA sequence: TGTGCCAGCAGCTTAGAAGCGGCAGATACGCAGTATTTT. Protein sequence: CASSLEAADTQYF.

This clone was detected a few times. The rearrangement uses TRBV29-1 and TRBJ2-1; D possibly uses TRBD1 or TRBD2 (5 bases each). V lost 6 bases, J lost 9 bases, and 15 bases lay in between. The V gene's germline CDR1 is SQVTM and CDR2 ANQGSEA. The length of the CDR3 is 12 residues. CDR3 sequence: CSVTQTGTEQFF. The DNA for the CDR3 is TGCAGCGTAACACAAACCGGGACTGAGCAGTTCTTC.

This sequence joins TRBV2 and TRBJ2-1; TRBD2 might be the D (6 bases). The V end lost 1 base, the J end lost 3 bases, and 13 bases lay between the germline ends. CDR1 is SNHLY, CDR2 FYNNEI, per germline. CDR3 length equals 16 residues. CDR3 DNA sequence: TGTGCCAGCAGTGAAGAAGTAGCGGCACTCTACAATGAGCAGTTCTTC. It yields the protein CASSEEVAALYNEQFF.

This sequence joins TRBV14 and TRBJ1-2; no clear D. The CDR3 contains 12 residues. CDR1 SGHDN and CDR2 FVKESK come from the germline V gene. The V end was cut by 1 base, the J end by 10 bases, with 10 bases between. The CDR3 region has the DNA TGTGCCAGCAGCCAAGCCGGTCGACTCTACACCTTC. Translating it yields CASSQAGRLYTF.

The rearrangement joins TRBV5-1 to TRBJ2-3, with a weak D call TRBD2 (7 bases). The CDR3 sequence is 17 residues long. Trimming left V 0 bases short and J 1 base short, with 15 bases between. Germline V gene sequence: CDR1 SGHRS, CDR2 YFSETQ. CDR3 loop: CASSLELRGAGTDTQYF. CDR3 nucleotides: TGCGCCAGCAGCTTGGAACTACGGGGGGCCGGCACAGATACGCAGTATTTT.

The V gene is TRBV29-1, the J gene TRBJ1-5; D gene ambiguous. The CDR3 extends over 13 amino acids. Deletions cut 4 bases from V and 10 bases from J, with 17 bases between. Germline V gene data show CDR1 as SQVTM and CDR2 as ANQGSEA. The CDR3 reads CSVAAEGGRPQHF. For the CDR3, the DNA is TGCAGCGTTGCGGCAGAGGGCGGGCGACCCCAGCATTTT.